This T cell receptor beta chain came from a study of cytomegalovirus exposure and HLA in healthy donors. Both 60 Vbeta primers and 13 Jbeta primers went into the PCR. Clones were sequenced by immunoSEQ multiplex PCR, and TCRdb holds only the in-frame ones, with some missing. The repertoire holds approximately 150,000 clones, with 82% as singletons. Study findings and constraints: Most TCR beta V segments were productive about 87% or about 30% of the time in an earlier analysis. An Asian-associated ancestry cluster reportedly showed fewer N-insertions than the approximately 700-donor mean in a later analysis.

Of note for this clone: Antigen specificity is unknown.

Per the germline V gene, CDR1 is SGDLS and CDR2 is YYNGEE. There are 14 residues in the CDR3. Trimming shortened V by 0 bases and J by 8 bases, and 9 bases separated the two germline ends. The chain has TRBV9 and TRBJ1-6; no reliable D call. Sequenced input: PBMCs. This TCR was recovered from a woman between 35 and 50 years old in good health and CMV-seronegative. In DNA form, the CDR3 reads TGTGCCAGCAGCGTAGAGAGGGTTGATTCACCCCTCCACTTT. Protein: CASSVERVDSPLHF.